These 14 T cell receptor beta chains were all obtained from the same sample, sequenced in a study of blood T cell repertoires in COVID-19. The table came from immunoSEQ multiplex PCR; TCRdb's copy has only in-frame clones and leaves some out. Of tens of thousands of clones in the sample, 75% to 95% are singletons; the top ten hold around 13%. Specimen: peripheral blood. These receptors originate from a human donor with active COVID-19. The donor label of this sample is uncertain.

The chain uses TRBV6-2 or TRBV6-3 and TRBJ2-7, with 8 bases aligning to TRBD2. Per the germline V gene, CDR1 is MNHEY and CDR2 is SVGEGT. The V segment lost 8 bases and the J segment 12 bases; nucleotides outside the gene matches: 9. There are 11 residues in the CDR3. The chain's CDR3 is CASGPAGEVYF. CDR3 coding DNA: TGTGCCAGCGGCCCAGCGGGAGAGGTGTACTTC.

V usage is TRBV27 and J usage is TRBJ2-3; 13 bases line up with TRBD2. The V segment lost 5 bases and the J segment 1 base; nucleotides outside the gene matches: 6. The CDR3 runs 17 residues. Germline values: CDR1 MNHEY, CDR2 SMNVEV (reference sequence). The CDR3 is CASSPGLAGAGTDTQYF. Written as DNA, the CDR3 is TGTGCCAGCAGTCCCGGACTAGCGGGAGCGGGCACAGATACGCAGTATTTT.

The chain has TRBV9 and TRBJ1-3; D call uncertain. Germline values: CDR1 SGDLS, CDR2 YYNGEE. With 3 bases removed from V and 4 bases from J, the gap between germline ends came to 8 bases. This CDR3 has 13 amino acids. The CDR3 coding sequence is TGTGCCAGCAGCGGGGGAGCCGGAAACACCATATATTTT. Translated: CASSGGAGNTIYF.

The V call is TRBV28, the J call TRBJ1-3; D call uncertain. CDR3 size: 14 residues. The germline gives CDR1 MDHEN, CDR2 SYDVKM. Trimming removed 2 bases from V and 2 bases from J, with 7 bases in between. The chain's CDR3 is CASSLQAPGNTIYF. CDR3 nucleotide sequence: TGTGCCAGCAGTTTACAGGCGCCTGGAAACACCATATATTTT.

This chain uses TRBV5-1 with TRBJ1-1, with TRBD1 identical over 8 bases. This CDR3 is 15 amino acids long. The V segment lost 0 bases and the J segment 4 bases; nucleotides outside the gene matches: 5. Germline CDR1 is SGHRS and CDR2 is YFSETQ. CDR3: CASSLDDRGRTEAFF. The CDR3 coding sequence is TGCGCCAGCAGCTTGGACGACAGGGGCCGCACTGAAGCTTTCTTT.

The rearrangement uses TRBV2 and TRBJ1-2; 9 positions agree with TRBD1. Germline CDR1 and CDR2: SNHLY and FYNNEI. V shed 6 bases and J 8 bases; nucleotides not matched to a gene: 4. The CDR3 spans 12 residues. The CDR3 protein is CASSGQGYGYTF. The DNA of the CDR3 is TGTGCCAGCAGCGGACAGGGGTACGGCTACACCTTC.

The chain carries TRBV28 and TRBJ1-1, with D tentatively TRBD1 (6 bases). V lost 4 bases and J lost 2, with 14 bases in between. The CDR3 is made up of 15 amino acids. Germline V lookup: CDR1 MDHEN, CDR2 SYDVKM. CDR3 DNA: TGTGCCAGCAGTTCTCCGGACAGAGCTAACACTGAAGCTTTCTTT. This encodes CASSSPDRANTEAFF. Together with reference TRBV28 and TRBJ1-1, the CDR3 gives the full variable domain: DVKVTQSSRYLVKRTGEKVFLECVQDMDHENMFWYRQDPGLGLRLIYFSYDVKMKEKGDIPEGYSVSREKKERFSLILESASTNQTSMYLCASSSPDRANTEAFFGQGTRLTVV.

The V and J genes are TRBV21-1 and TRBJ2-7; the table gives TRBD2 as D, unverified against the DNA. TRBV21-1 is marked as a pseudogene. This CDR3 has 15 amino acids. CDR3 residues: CASPGWREAPHEQYF. The CDR3 nucleotides read TGTGCCAGTCCCGGGTGGCGGGAGGCTCCCCACGAGCAGTACTTC.

The J gene is TRBJ1-2, the V gene TRBV24-1, with 7 positions matching TRBD1. Trimming at V came to 3 bases and at J to 2 bases, leaving 8 bases not matched to a gene. Per germline, CDR1 KGHDR and CDR2 SFDVKD. The CDR3 runs 16 residues. The CDR3 here is CATSDPGTDLNYGYTF. CDR3 DNA sequence: TGTGCCACCAGTGATCCCGGGACAGACCTAAACTATGGCTACACCTTC.

The genes are TRBV25-1 and TRBJ2-7; D unresolved. Germline V lookup: CDR1 MGHDK, CDR2 SYGVNS. This CDR3 has 15 residues. Trimming shortened V by 3 bases and J by 3 bases, and 15 bases separated the two germline ends. The CDR3 region has the DNA TGTGCCAGCAGTGATCCGGCCTCGCAGGTCTACGAGCAGTACTTC. Its translation: CASSDPASQVYEQYF.

The genes are TRBV28 and TRBJ1-2; a weak D match, TRBD1 (5 bases). V dropped 6 bases and J dropped 4 bases, with 12 bases sitting between them. Germline V gives CDR1 MDHEN, CDR2 SYDVKM. The CDR3 loop spans 13 amino acids. The chain's CDR3 is CASSVDSTYGYTF. The CDR3 DNA is TGTGCCAGCAGCGTAGACAGTACCTATGGCTACACCTTC.

The chain links TRBV5-4 to TRBJ2-5, with 9 positions matching TRBD1. V lost 4 bases, J lost 5 bases, and 9 bases stayed unmatched. In germline, CDR1 is SGHNT, CDR2 YYREEE (reference sequence). This CDR3 has 15 residues. CDR3 in amino acids: CASSASQGARETQYF. The CDR3 DNA is TGTGCCAGCAGCGCCTCACAGGGGGCGCGGGAGACCCAGTACTTC.

The J gene is TRBJ2-7, the V gene TRBV5-5, with 7 bases lining up with TRBD1. The J segment lost 7 bases and the V segment lost 3 bases, leaving 4 bases of the junction unmatched. CDR3 size: 12 residues. CDR1 and CDR2 from the germline V gene are SGHKS and YYEKEE (reference sequence). The CDR3 reads CASSWTGEEQYF. CDR3 DNA: TGTGCCAGCAGCTGGACAGGCGAAGAGCAGTACTTC.

This chain uses TRBV18 with TRBJ2-1, with unresolved D. V lost 0 bases and J 4 bases, leaving 7 bases between the germline ends. From germline, CDR1 is KGHSH and CDR2 LQKENI. The CDR3 consists of 14 residues. CDR3 nucleotides: TGTGCCAGCTCACCACCGGTCAGGTACAATGAGCAGTTCTTC. Amino acids: CASSPPVRYNEQFF.